This entry features one T cell receptor (beta chain) sequence. Its antigen is not identified. This specimen comes from a study of cytomegalovirus exposure and HLA in healthy donors. As for the study in general: The 100 to 150 validation repertoires and the roughly 690 first-cohort repertoires shared a platform, a later analysis reported. Study conclusions and caveats: Most TCR sequences showed up rarely, but some public TCRs showed up in many donors. Using the classifier, cytomegalovirus status was reportedly diagnosed with high specificity and sensitivity.

The data were produced by immunoSEQ multiplex PCR, yet TCRdb's version contains in-frame clones alone and is incomplete. This sample carries some 69,000 clones, 96% of them seen once, and the ten largest clones take 4.5%. The clonotype originates from a woman in her late teens or twenties in good health and CMV-seropositive. The sequencing input was PBMCs.

The CDR3 spells CASSPQLVPNEQFF. CDR3 sequence (DNA): TGTGCCAGCAGTCCGCAACTAGTGCCCAATGAGCAGTTCTTC. The chain links TRBV28 to TRBJ2-1; TRBD2 might be the D (5 bases). The germline CDR1 and CDR2 sequences are MDHEN and SYDVKM. The CDR3 is 14 amino acids. Trimming shortened V by 5 bases and J by 6 bases, and 14 bases separated the two germline ends.